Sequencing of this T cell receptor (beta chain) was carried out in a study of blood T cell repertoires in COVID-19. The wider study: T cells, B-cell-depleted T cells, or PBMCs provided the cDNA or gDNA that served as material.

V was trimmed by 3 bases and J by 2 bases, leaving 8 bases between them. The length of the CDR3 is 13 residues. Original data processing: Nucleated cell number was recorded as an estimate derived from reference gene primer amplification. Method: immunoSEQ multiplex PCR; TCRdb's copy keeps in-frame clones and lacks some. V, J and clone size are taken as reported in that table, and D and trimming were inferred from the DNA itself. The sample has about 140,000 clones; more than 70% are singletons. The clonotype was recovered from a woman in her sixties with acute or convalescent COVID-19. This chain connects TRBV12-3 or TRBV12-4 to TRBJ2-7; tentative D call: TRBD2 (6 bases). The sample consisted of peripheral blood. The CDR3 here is CASSFVAAYEQYF. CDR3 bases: TGTGCCAGCAGTTTTGTAGCGGCCTACGAGCAGTACTTC.